The text below deals with one T cell receptor (beta chain). This sample is drawn from a study of blood T cell repertoires in COVID-19. CDR3 length: 12 residues. Between the trimmed V and J ends, which lost 7 bases and 4 bases, there was a span of 8 bases. The protocol was immunoSEQ multiplex PCR, while the TCRdb copy is restricted to in-frame clones and leaves out a portion. The table records approximately 260,000 clones, about 85% of them present only once. Sequencing input: PBMCs or T cells enriched from blood (not recorded which). V gene TRBV12-3 or TRBV12-4 combines with J gene TRBJ1-3; D gene unclear. This receptor was identified in a woman between 50 and 59 years old who had been exposed to COVID-19. The CDR3 DNA follows: TGTGCCAGCACCCTATTCGGAAACACCATATATTTT. Translation gives CASTLFGNTIYF.